This T cell receptor beta chain emerged from a study of T-cell reconstitution after alpha-beta-depleted transplantation in children. With 6 bases clipped from V and 6 bases from J, the junction kept 10 bases outside the gene matches. The length of the CDR3 is 14 residues. CDR1 DFQATT and CDR2 SNEGSKA come from the germline V gene (reference sequence). TCRbeta library preparation incorporated unique molecular identifiers. TCRdb redid the calling of the PCR reads with MiXCR, one entry per CDR3 protein. Among about 78,000 distinct CDR3 sequences, around an eighth were seen once, and the ten largest hold 25% to 30%.

The sequence derives from a male patient between 2 and 9 years old who had a stem cell transplant for acute lymphoblastic leukemia, so the T cells may come from the graft donor. The chain recombines TRBV20-1 with TRBJ2-2, with TRBD2 matching 7 bases. Sequenced here: PBMCs, mostly from graft donor cells, sampled 180 days after TCRalphabeta/CD19-depleted stem cell transplant. CDR3 in DNA: TGCAGTGCCCCCCGACTAGCTAGCTCCGGGGAGCTGTTTTTT. Translated: CSAPRLASSGELFF.